These T cell receptor beta chains were read from a single sample in a study of CD8+CD57+ T cells in acquired aplastic anemia. Using its own MiXCR run on the reads, TCRdb lists one record per CDR3 protein. The table lists 150,000 or so distinct CDR3 sequences, roughly 48% of them singletons. The material sequenced was sorted CD4+, CD8+, or CD8+CD57+ T cells (not recorded which) from PBMCs. All receptors come from a human donor with aplastic anemia. Each CDR3 is given with its conserved first and last residue. A D gene is named only where the DNA matches it firmly. Size is stated for part of the rows, as once, few or many counts, or as a class when the clone is expanded.

d_call j_call v_call clone_size cdr3_aa cdr3_nt
TRBD1 TRBJ1-1 TRBV10-3 NA CAIRETGGDGTPAFF TGTGCCATCAGAGAGACAGGGGGAGATGGGACACCAGCTTTCTTT
NA TRBJ1-1 TRBV5-4 many CASSLVSQGTEAFF TGTGCCAGCAGCTTGGTCTCACAGGGAACTGAAGCTTTCTTT
NA TRBJ2-7 TRBV7-9 NA CASSSTGWYEQYF TGTGCCAGCAGCTCTACAGGGTGGTACGAGCAGTACTTC
TRBD2 TRBJ2-2 TRBV27 NA CASSLSTSHLDGELFF TGTGCCAGCAGTTTATCGACTAGCCATTTGGACGGGGAGCTGTTTTTT
TRBD2 TRBJ2-3 TRBV3-1 NA CASSRLSGGADTQYF TGTGCCAGCAGCCGCCTTAGCGGGGGGGCAGATACGCAGTATTTT
NA TRBJ1-1 TRBV6-1 once CASSEFRPTNTEAFF TGTGCCAGCAGTGAATTTCGTCCTACGAACACTGAAGCTTTCTTT
NA TRBJ2-7 TRBV7-2 many CASSPTGTYEQYF TGTGCCAGCAGCCCTACAGGGACCTACGAGCAGTACTTC
NA TRBJ2-2 TRBV2 once CASISPSATGELFF TGTGCCAGCATCTCGCCTTCGGCCACCGGGGAGCTGTTTTTT
NA TRBJ1-6 TRBV6-5 NA CASSFQQGSPSPLHF TGTGCCAGCAGTTTCCAACAGGGAAGTCCTTCACCCCTCCACTTT
TRBD1 TRBJ1-2 TRBV15 NA CATSRVGTGYGYTF TGTGCCACCAGCAGAGTCGGGACAGGCTATGGCTACACCTTC
NA TRBJ2-7 TRBV4-3 NA CASSQDSGYEQYF TGCGCCAGCAGCCAAGATAGCGGCTACGAGCAGTACTTC
TRBD2 TRBJ2-7 TRBV2 many CASRPGTSGDEQYF TGTGCCAGCAGGCCGGGGACTAGCGGGGACGAGCAGTACTTC
TRBD1 TRBJ1-6 TRBV3-1 many CASSQGLDRGSPLHF TGTGCCAGCAGCCAAGGGTTGGACAGGGGGTCACCCCTCCACTTT
NA TRBJ1-2 TRBV5-5 many CASSLVQGGYGYTF TGTGCCAGCAGCTTAGTACAGGGCGGGTATGGCTACACCTTC
NA TRBJ2-7 TRBV2 NA CASSGSGRGARYEQYF TGTGCCAGCAGTGGGTCAGGCAGGGGGGCGAGGTACGAGCAGTACTTC
TRBD1 TRBJ2-5 TRBV9 few CASSGQGADVETQYF TGTGCCAGCAGCGGACAGGGGGCGGATGTGGAGACCCAGTACTTC
NA TRBJ2-7 TRBV25-1 NA CASSEWGGGYEQYF TGTGCCAGCAGTGAATGGGGAGGGGGCTACGAGCAGTACTTC
TRBD2 TRBJ2-7 TRBV19 NA CASSPSGGAYYEQYF TGTGCCAGTAGTCCCAGCGGGGGGGCTTACTACGAGCAGTACTTC
NA TRBJ1-1 TRBV3-1 NA CASSYRGQPNYEAFF TGTGCCAGCAGCTACCGCGGGCAGCCGAATTATGAAGCTTTCTTT
NA TRBJ2-3 TRBV7-8 many CASSLVSGPDTQYF TGTGCCAGCAGCTTAGTAAGTGGGCCAGATACGCAGTATTTT
NA TRBJ1-1 TRBV5-8 many CASSLQGLDTEAFF TGTGCCAGCAGCTTGCAGGGGCTGGACACTGAAGCTTTCTTT
TRBD2 TRBJ2-5 TRBV6-5 many CASSQLGGGETQYF TGTGCCAGCAGCCAACTTGGGGGGGGGGAGACCCAGTACTTC
TRBD1 TRBJ1-6 TRBV4-1 many CASSQSGQGARNSPLHF TGCGCCAGCAGCCAATCCGGACAGGGGGCACGGAATTCACCCCTCCACTTT
TRBD1 TRBJ1-2 TRBV6-1 NA CASSWGQGIGYTF TGTGCCAGCAGCTGGGGACAGGGTATAGGCTACACCTTC
NA TRBJ2-5 TRBV15 NA CATSRVGEGTETQYF TGTGCCACCAGCAGAGTAGGTGAAGGGACGGAGACCCAGTACTTC
NA TRBJ2-7 TRBV14 NA CASSQGRGAVWEQYF TGTGCCAGCAGCCAAGGTCGGGGGGCGGTGTGGGAGCAGTACTTC
NA TRBJ1-6 TRBV20-1 many CSAREGLVNSPLHF TGCAGTGCTAGAGAGGGATTGGTCAATTCACCCCTCCACTTT
NA TRBJ2-5 TRBV5-1 many CASSLGLEETQYF TGCGCCAGCAGCCTCGGACTCGAAGAGACCCAGTACTTC
NA TRBJ2-2 TRBV7-7 NA CASRGTGNTGELFF TGTGCCAGCAGGGGCACAGGGAACACCGGGGAGCTGTTTTTC
NA TRBJ2-1 TRBV6-1 NA CASSVETSSSYNEQFF TGTGCCAGCAGTGTTGAGACATCGAGCTCCTACAATGAGCAGTTCTTC
NA TRBJ2-7 TRBV4-2 many CASSQGNRADEQYF TGTGCCAGCAGCCAAGGGAACAGGGCGGACGAGCAGTACTTC
NA TRBJ2-3 TRBV7-9 NA CASSLDWSDTQYF TGTGCCAGCAGCTTAGATTGGTCAGATACGCAGTATTTT